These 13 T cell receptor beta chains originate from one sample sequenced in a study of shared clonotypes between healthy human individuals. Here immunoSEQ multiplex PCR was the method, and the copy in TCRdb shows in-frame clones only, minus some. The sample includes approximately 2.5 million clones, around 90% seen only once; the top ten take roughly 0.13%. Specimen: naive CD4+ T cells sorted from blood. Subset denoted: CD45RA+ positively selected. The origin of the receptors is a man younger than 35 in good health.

The CDR3 region has the DNA TGTGCCAGCACCATGACTAGCGGCTCCTTTAGCTACGAGCAGTACTTC. Translation gives CASTMTSGSFSYEQYF. The chain links TRBV11-2 to TRBJ2-7; the match to TRBD2 covers 9 bases. Looked up from germline, CDR1 is SGHAT and CDR2 is FQNNGV. The CDR3 length is 16 residues. J was trimmed by 3 bases and V by 7 bases; bases with no gene match: 13.

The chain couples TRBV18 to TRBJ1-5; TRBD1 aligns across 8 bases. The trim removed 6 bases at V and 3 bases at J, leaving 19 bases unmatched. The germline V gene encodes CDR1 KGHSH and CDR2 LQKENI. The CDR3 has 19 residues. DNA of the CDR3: TGTGCCAGCTCGCGGACAGGGAAGGCACAAGAAGGCCTCAATCAGCCCCAGCATTTT. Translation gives CASSRTGKAQEGLNQPQHF.

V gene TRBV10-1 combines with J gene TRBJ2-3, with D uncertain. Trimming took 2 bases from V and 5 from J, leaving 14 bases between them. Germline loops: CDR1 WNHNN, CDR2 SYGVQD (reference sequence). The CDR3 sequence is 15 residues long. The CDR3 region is CASSENHQLQDTQYF. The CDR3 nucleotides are TGCGCCAGCAGTGAGAACCACCAATTACAAGATACGCAGTATTTT.

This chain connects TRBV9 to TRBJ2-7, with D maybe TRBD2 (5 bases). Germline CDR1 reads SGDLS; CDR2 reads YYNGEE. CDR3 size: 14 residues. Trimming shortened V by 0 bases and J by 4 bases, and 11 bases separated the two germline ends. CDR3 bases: TGTGCCAGCAGCGTAGATGCTAGAGGGTACGAGCAGTACTTC. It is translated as CASSVDARGYEQYF.

CDR3: CASSQADRVGNQPQHF. CDR3 nucleotides: TGTGCCAGCAGCCAGGCGGACAGGGTAGGTAATCAGCCCCAGCATTTT. This chain uses TRBV4-2 with TRBJ1-5, with TRBD1 identical over 8 bases. Germline V gene lookup returns CDR1 LGHNA and CDR2 YNFKEQ. With V trimmed by 3 bases and J by 4 bases, 8 bases remained unmatched. This CDR3 comprises 16 residues.

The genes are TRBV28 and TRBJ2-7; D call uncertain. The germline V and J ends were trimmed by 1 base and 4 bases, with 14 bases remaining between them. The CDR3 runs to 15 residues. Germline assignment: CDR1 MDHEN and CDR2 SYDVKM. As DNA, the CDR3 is TGTGCCAGCAGTTTATCAGGCAGCTTGGTATACGAGCAGTACTTC. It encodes CASSLSGSLVYEQYF.

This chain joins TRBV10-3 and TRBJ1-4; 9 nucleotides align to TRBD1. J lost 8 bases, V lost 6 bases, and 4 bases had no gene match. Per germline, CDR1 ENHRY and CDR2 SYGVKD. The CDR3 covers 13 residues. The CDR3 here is CAIRAGTGEKLFF. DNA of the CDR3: TGTGCCATCAGGGCAGGGACAGGGGAAAAACTGTTTTTT.

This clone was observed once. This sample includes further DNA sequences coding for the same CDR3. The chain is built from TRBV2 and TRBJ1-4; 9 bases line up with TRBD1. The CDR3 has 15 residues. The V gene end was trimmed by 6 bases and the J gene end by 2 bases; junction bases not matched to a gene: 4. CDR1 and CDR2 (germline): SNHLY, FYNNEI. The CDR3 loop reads CASRAQGATNEKLFF. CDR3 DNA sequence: TGTGCCAGCAGGGCACAGGGGGCGACTAATGAAAAACTGTTTTTT. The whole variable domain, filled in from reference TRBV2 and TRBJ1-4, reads EPEVTQTPSHQVTQMGQEVILRCVPISNHLYFYWYRQILGQKVEFLVSFYNNEISEKSEIFDDQFSVERPDGSNFTLKIRSTKLEDSAMYFCASRAQGATNEKLFFGSGTQLSVL.

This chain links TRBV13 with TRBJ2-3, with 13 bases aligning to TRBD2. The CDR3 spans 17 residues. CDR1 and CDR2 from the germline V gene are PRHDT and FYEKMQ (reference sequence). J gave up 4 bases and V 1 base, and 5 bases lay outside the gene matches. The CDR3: CASSLDGLAGDPDTQYF. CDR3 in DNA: TGTGCCAGCAGCTTAGATGGACTAGCGGGAGACCCAGATACGCAGTATTTT.

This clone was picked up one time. CDR3 DNA: TGCGCCAGCAGCTTGGTTGCAGCGGAAAATTCACCCCTCCACTTT. It is translated as CASSLVAAENSPLHF. This chain connects TRBV5-1 to TRBJ1-6; no firm D call. The CDR3 consists of 15 residues. V gave up 0 bases and J gave up 7 bases, with 11 bases separating them. The germline V gene encodes CDR1 SGHRS and CDR2 YFSETQ.

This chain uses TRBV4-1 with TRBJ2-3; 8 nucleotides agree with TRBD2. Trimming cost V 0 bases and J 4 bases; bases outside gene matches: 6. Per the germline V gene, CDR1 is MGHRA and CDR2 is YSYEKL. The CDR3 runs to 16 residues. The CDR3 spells CASSQERSGSPDTQYF. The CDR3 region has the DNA TGCGCCAGCAGCCAAGAAAGAAGCGGGAGCCCAGATACGCAGTATTTT.

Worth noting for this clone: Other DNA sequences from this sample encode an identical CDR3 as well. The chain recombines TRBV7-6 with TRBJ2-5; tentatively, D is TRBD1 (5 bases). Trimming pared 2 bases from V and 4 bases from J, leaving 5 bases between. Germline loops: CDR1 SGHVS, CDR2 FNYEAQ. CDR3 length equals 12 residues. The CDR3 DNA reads TGTGCCAGCAGCTTAAGGGGAGAGACCCAGTACTTC. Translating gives CASSLRGETQYF.

CDR3 coding DNA: TGTGCCAGCCGTCGGACAGGGGGAAACAATGAGCAGTTCTTC. It codes for CASRRTGGNNEQFF. The chain employs TRBV11-2 and TRBJ2-1, with 10 bases fitting TRBD1. Germline CDR1 reads SGHAT; CDR2 reads FQNNGV. CDR3 length: 14 amino acids. Unmatched junction bases numbered 6, after V lost 8 bases and J lost 5 bases.